The source of this T cell receptor (beta chain) is a study of blood T cell repertoires in COVID-19. Across the study: The United States, Italy and Spain provided the acute and convalescent COVID-19 samples. T cells, B-cell-depleted T cells, or PBMCs provided the cDNA or gDNA that served as material.

In the study's own analysis: Amplification of reference gene primers provided the estimated nucleated cell counts. Data came from immunoSEQ multiplex PCR; TCRdb stores just in-frame clones and leaves some out. The D gene and trimming were derived from the DNA, and the V and J assignments and clone size from that table. The table includes about 220,000 clones, 80% to 90% detected once. On this clone itself: One end of the junction does not line up with germline, which may come from a read error. The same CDR3 also results from other DNA sequences found in this sample.

CDR3 size: 15 residues. The germline CDR1 and CDR2 sequences are MNHEY and SMNVEV (reference sequence). The chain joins TRBV27 to TRBJ2-7; D perhaps matches TRBD2 (7 bases). The origin of this receptor is a man between 50 and 59 years old who had recovered from COVID-19. Sequencing was done on a sample of peripheral blood. CDR3 residues: CASSLTGRVPYEQYF. CDR3 in DNA: TGTGCCAGCAGTTTAACAGGGAGGGTCCCCTACGAACAGTACTTC.